This is a list of T cell receptor beta chains from one sample in a study of blood T cell repertoires in COVID-19. Data came from immunoSEQ multiplex PCR; TCRdb stores just in-frame clones and leaves some out. The sample yields over 95,000 clones, about four fifths seen once. Material: peripheral blood. Every receptor here comes from an older woman with acute or convalescent COVID-19. Each CDR3 is given with its conserved first and last residue. Fields, in order: D gene, J gene, CDR3 length, clone size, V gene, CDR3 protein, CDR3 DNA. D genes are given only for firm matches. Only some rows state a clone size, as once, few, many or a class for expanded clones.

NA	TRBJ1-1	15	NA	TRBV3-1/TRBV3-2	CASSQLEGGRSEAFF	TGTGCCAGCAGCCAATTGGAGGGCGGCAGAAGTGAAGCTTTCTTT
TRBD2	TRBJ2-7	15	NA	TRBV27	CASSPGGSGTYEQYF	TGTGCCAGCAGTCCGGGAGGGTCGGGAACCTACGAGCAGTACTTC
NA	TRBJ1-4	13	NA	TRBV6-5	CASSWSLNEKLFF	TGTGCCAGCAGTTGGAGTTTGAATGAAAAACTGTTTTTT
NA	TRBJ1-5	14	NA	TRBV6-5	CASGRSGLGQPQHF	TGTGCCAGCGGCAGGTCGGGATTGGGTCAGCCCCAGCATTTT
NA	TRBJ2-7	16	NA	TRBV4-1	CASSQDPSRSSYEQYF	TGCGCCAGCAGCCAAGATCCTAGCAGAAGCTCCTACGAGCAGTACTTC
NA	TRBJ1-5	16	once	TRBV3-1/TRBV3-2	CASSQDGTGTNQPQHF	TGTGCCAGCAGCCAAGATGGTACGGGGACTAATCAGCCCCAGCATTTT
NA	TRBJ1-1	14	NA	TRBV5-1	CASSLRTAYTEAFF	TGCGCCAGCAGCTTGAGGACAGCATACACTGAAGCTTTCTTT
NA	TRBJ1-3	13	once	TRBV12-3/TRBV12-4	CASSFDRRNTIYF	TGTGCCAGCAGTTTCGACAGAAGAAACACCATATATTTT
TRBD2	TRBJ2-1	16	NA	TRBV30	CAWSPPGLAGYGEQFF	TGTGCCTGGAGTCCCCCGGGGCTAGCGGGGTACGGTGAGCAGTTCTTC
TRBD1	TRBJ2-7	14	NA	TRBV3-1/TRBV3-2	CASSQTGGPKEQYF	TGTGCCAGCAGCCAGACAGGGGGACCAAAAGAGCAGTACTTC
NA	TRBJ1-6	12	NA	TRBV2	CASRSVNSPLHF	TGTGCCAGCAGGTCCGTAAATTCACCCCTCCACTTT
TRBD1	TRBJ1-6	17	NA	TRBV9	CASSPRTGASYNSPLHF	TGTGCCAGCAGCCCCCGGACAGGGGCCTCCTATAATTCACCCCTCCACTTT
TRBD2	TRBJ2-3	16	NA	TRBV7-2	CASSFSGGARSDTQYF	TGTGCCAGCAGCTTTAGCGGGGGGGCTAGGTCAGATACGCAGTATTTT
TRBD1	TRBJ2-2	15	NA	TRBV7-2	CASSFDRGLGGELFF	TGTGCCAGCAGCTTCGACAGGGGGCTTGGCGGGGAGCTGTTTTTT
NA	TRBJ2-2	16	few	TRBV7-2	CASSLLRGADTGELFF	TGTGCCAGCAGCTTATTACGGGGGGCGGACACCGGGGAGCTGTTTTTT
TRBD2	TRBJ2-3	16	once	TRBV7-2	CASSYGTSGGVDTQYF	TGTGCCAGCAGCTACGGGACTAGCGGGGGGGTGGATACGCAGTATTTT